These 25 T cell receptor delta chains came from one sample sequenced in a study of gamma-delta T cells after stem cell transplantation. TCRdb reprocessed the RT-PCR reads through CATT. The table has 1,400 to 1,500 delta-chain clones, 46% seen once. Sequencing was performed on gamma-delta T cells. The receptor source for this set is a human donor. It is not recorded whose cells these are; they may come from a transplant donor.

The rearrangement uses TRDV2 and TRDJ1; 11 positions match TRDD3. Germline values: CDR1 GEAIGNYY, CDR2 EKD. V was pared by 2 bases and J by 3 bases, with 10 bases of the junction left unmatched. CDR3 size: 17 residues. The CDR3 protein is CACDRSRWGIRSDKLIF. CDR3 bases: TGTGCCTGTGACAGAAGTCGTTGGGGGATACGATCCGATAAACTCATCTTT.

A note on this clone: This is likely an artifact of a read error, given a far larger clone one base away. Additional DNA sequences in this sample encode the identical CDR3. J is TRDJ1 and V is TRAV29/DV5, with 11 bases aligning to TRDD3. Looked up from germline, CDR1 is NSMFDY and CDR2 is ISSIKDK. The CDR3 spans 23 residues. The CDR3: CAASETPRGFLLGDMGYTDKLIF. The DNA for the CDR3 is TGTGCGGCAAGCGAGACCCCACGGGGTTTTCTACTGGGGGATATGGGGTACACCGATAAACTCATCTTT. The whole variable domain, remainder taken from reference TRAV29/DV5 and TRDJ1, is DQQVKQNSPSLSVQEGRISILNCDYTNSMFDYFLWYKKYPAEGPTFLISISSIKDKNEDGRFTVFLNKSAKHLSLHIVPSQPGDSAVYFCAASETPRGFLLGDMGYTDKLIFGKGTRVTVEP.

This clone appeared once. The TCRdb protein, from a much larger clone, departs from this DNA's translation at residue 11, likely by read error; the protein shown derives from the DNA. The chain has TRDV2 and TRDJ1, with 12 positions matching TRDD3. The CDR3 covers 17 residues. Germline-derived CDR1 and CDR2 are GEAIGNYY and EKD. Trimming at V came to 3 bases and at J to 0 bases, leaving 7 bases not matched to a gene. CDR3 coding DNA: TGTGCCTGTGACCCACGGTCTGGGGGATACGACACCGATAAACTCATCTTT. It is translated as CACDPRSGGYDTDKLIF.

Comments on this clone: A far larger clone is just one base off, so this is likely a read error. The chain couples TRDV2 to TRDJ1; TRDD3 matches 7 bases. This CDR3 contains 15 residues. Germline V gives CDR1 GEAIGNYY, CDR2 EKD. CDR3 in DNA: TGTGCCTGTGGCACCGTTGGTCTTGGGGGAGATAAACTCATCTTT. It yields the protein CACGTVGLGGDKLIF.

Judged by abundance, this clone is medium-sized. Other DNA sequences in the same sample also yield this CDR3. The CDR3 DNA follows: TGTGCCTTCTTGGTCGGGATAGGGGGTACCGATAAACTCATCTTT. This sequence encodes CAFLVGIGGTDKLIF. The chain combines TRDV3 with TRDJ1; maybe TRDD3 (6 bases). Looked up from germline, CDR1 is TVYSNPD and CDR2 is GDNSRS (reference sequence). Trimming took off 3 bases at V and 2 bases at J, with 19 bases between the two ends. There are 15 residues in the CDR3.

This clone has just a few counts. J is TRDJ1 and V is TRDV1; 9 bases match TRDD3. Germline assignment: CDR1 TSWWSYY and CDR2 QGS. J lost 8 bases, V lost 0 bases, and 28 bases had no gene match. The CDR3 covers 22 residues. In DNA, the CDR3 is TGTGCTCTTGGGGAACTAAAATTAATTCCTACCACCAGGTACTGGGGGACGGGGAAACTCATCTTT. Protein sequence: CALGELKLIPTTRYWGTGKLIF.

Worth noting for this clone: A far larger clone differs by one base, so this is likely a read error. CDR3 nucleotides: TGTGCCTGTGACAAAGTGGGGGCGGGCCAAACCCATTCCGCCGATAAACTCATCTTT. Translated, it gives CACDKVGAGQTHSADKLIF. This chain links TRDV2 with TRDJ1, with a tentative D call TRDD3 (6 bases). Trimming took off 2 bases at V and 3 bases at J, with 27 bases between the two ends. The CDR3 is 19 amino acids. Germline V gene sequence: CDR1 GEAIGNYY, CDR2 EKD.

Notes on this clone: With a much larger clone just one base away, this may be a read error. The chain combines TRDV3 with TRDJ1; tentatively, D is TRDD2 (5 bases). Looked up from germline, CDR1 is TVYSNPD and CDR2 is GDNSRS (reference sequence). The V gene lost 0 bases and the J gene lost 4 bases, with 42 bases spanning the gap. The CDR3 extends over 23 amino acids. The CDR3 nucleotides are TGTGCCTTTAGCGGTTCTGCCCTACCCCGTCCCTACGCCGCGCCCGTTATCATCGATAAACTCATCTTT. It codes for CAFSGSALPRPYAAPVIIDKLIF.

This clone is categorized as large. Other DNA sequences from this sample encode an identical CDR3 as well. The chain has TRDV2 and TRDJ3, with TRDD3 matching over 10 bases. With 3 bases clipped from V and 5 bases from J, the junction kept 18 bases outside the gene matches. Germline assignment: CDR1 GEAIGNYY and CDR2 EKD. This CDR3 has 21 residues. Here the CDR3 reads CACDSVAGDTGTVRDTRQMFF. The CDR3 coding sequence is TGTGCCTGTGACTCTGTCGCGGGGGATACGGGAACCGTCCGGGACACCCGACAGATGTTTTTC.

This clone was seen only once. This is likely an artifact of a read error, given a far larger clone one base away. The V and J genes are TRDV2 and TRDJ1, with D perhaps matching TRDD3 (5 bases). Germline assignment: CDR1 GEAIGNYY and CDR2 EKD. The length of the CDR3 is 15 residues. CDR3 bases: TGTGCCCGTGACAGGCTGGGCCCTCAGGCCGATAAACTCATCTTT. Its translation is CARDRLGPQADKLIF.

Sample share makes this clone large (0.1 to 1%). The same CDR3 also results from other DNA sequences found in this sample. This chain connects TRDV3 to TRDJ1; 12 bases map to TRDD3. The CDR3 extends over 19 amino acids. Germline CDR1 TVYSNPD, CDR2 GDNSRS (reference sequence). The CDR3 loop is CACKAGTGGYRWYTDKLIF. For the CDR3, the DNA is TGTGCTTGTAAGGCTGGTACTGGGGGATACCGTTGGTACACCGATAAACTCATCTTT.

By frequency in the sample, this clone is medium-sized (0.01 to 0.1%). This chain connects TRDV1 to TRDJ1; TRDD3 aligns across 7 bases. The CDR3 consists of 20 residues. The germline V gene encodes CDR1 TSWWSYY and CDR2 QGS. With 2 bases clipped from V and 0 bases from J, the junction kept 18 bases outside the gene matches. CDR3 sequence: CALGEILVGGMGPYTDKLIF. CDR3 bases: TGTGCTCTTGGGGAAATCCTAGTAGGGGGGATGGGTCCCTACACCGATAAACTCATCTTT.

A note on this clone: This is likely an artifact of a read error, given a far larger clone one base away. V and J are TRDV2 and TRDJ3, with TRDD3 identical over 7 bases. The germline gives CDR1 GEAIGNYY, CDR2 EKD. The CDR3 loop spans 19 amino acids. CDR3 in DNA: TGTGCCTGTGACACCGGGGGATTCTCCGGCTCCTGGGGCACCCGACAGATGTTTTTC. Protein: CACDTGGFSGSWGTRQMFF.

Details on this clone: One base separates it from a far larger clone, so it is likely a read error. Different DNA sequences within this sample yield the same CDR3. This chain joins TRDV1 and TRDJ1; 9 nucleotides agree with TRDD3. Germline CDR1 TSWWSYY, CDR2 QGS. The CDR3 has 24 residues. The CDR3 reads CALGDFPTNIPILGEIRYTDKLIF. The CDR3, as DNA: TGCGCTCTTGGGGACTTTCCTACGAACATACCTATACTGGGGGAGATCAGGTACACCGATAAACTCATCTTT.

This clone was seen once. This sequence is one base from a far larger clone and is likely a read error. The chain has TRDV2 and TRDJ1, with TRDD3 as a possible D gene (5 bases). The CDR3 has 15 amino acids. CDR1 is GEAIGNYY and CDR2 is EKD in the germline V gene. Trimming pared 2 bases from V and 6 bases from J, leaving 18 bases between. The CDR3 DNA sequence: TGTGCCTGTGACAGGCTGGGCCCTCAGGCCAATAAACTCATCTTT. Amino acid sequence: CACDRLGPQANKLIF.

Sample share makes this clone medium-sized (0.01 to 0.1%). The chain links TRDV1 to TRDJ1, with 9 bases that match TRDD2. Trimming removed 3 bases from V and 2 bases from J; junction bases left unmatched: 22. CDR3 length: 21 residues. The germline gives CDR1 TSWWSYY, CDR2 QGS. The CDR3 DNA follows: TGTGCTCTTGGGGACGCCTTCCTACTCGGGTTTGGGGCCGCGGGGACCGATAAACTCATCTTT. Its protein is CALGDAFLLGFGAAGTDKLIF.

This clone is medium-sized by share. This sequence joins TRDV1 and TRDJ3; D perhaps matches TRDD2 (6 bases). The V gene lost 4 bases and the J gene lost 2 bases, with 18 bases spanning the gap. The CDR3 spans 19 residues. From germline, CDR1 is TSWWSYY and CDR2 QGS. The CDR3 coding sequence is TGTGCTCTTGGGGGAAACTCCCTTCCGACTCCCTGGGACACCCGACAGATGTTTTTC. This encodes CALGGNSLPTPWDTRQMFF.

Of note for this clone: Given a far larger clone just one base away, this is likely a sequencing read error. Other DNA variants within this sample encode the same CDR3. The chain links TRDV2 to TRDJ3; 10 nucleotides match TRDD3. The trim removed 3 bases at V and 7 bases at J, leaving 20 bases unmatched. The CDR3 contains 21 residues. Germline CDR1 reads GEAIGNYY; CDR2 reads EKD. Here the CDR3 reads CACDSVAGDTGTVRDTRQMFF. CDR3 DNA: TGTGCCTGTGACTCTGTCGCGGGGGATACGGGAACCGTCCGAGACACCCGACAGATGTTTTTC.

This clone was counted a few times. Given a far larger clone just one base away, this is likely a sequencing read error. Other nucleotide sequences from this sample produce the same CDR3. This rearrangement joins TRDV3 to TRDJ1; D might be TRDD2 (6 bases). CDR3 length: 18 residues. Germline assignment: CDR1 TVYSNPD and CDR2 GDNSRS (reference sequence). The CDR3 sequence is CAFQFRGVPSDYTDKLIF. As DNA, the CDR3 is TGCGCCTTCCAATTCCGGGGAGTACCATCCGATTACACCGATAAACTCATCTTT.

Points on this clone: A read error is possible here, since a much larger clone lies one base away. The rearrangement links TRAV29/DV5 to TRDJ1, with TRDD3 matching over 10 bases. Germline-derived CDR1 and CDR2 are NSMFDY and ISSIKDK. Trimming took 0 bases from V and 1 from J; bases not matched to a gene: 15. This CDR3 region has 19 residues. CDR3: CAASARVPGDTPGTDKLIF. CDR3 DNA sequence: TGTGCAGCAAGCGCGCGCGTACCGGGGGATACGCCGGGCACCGATAAACTCATCTTT. Variable domain in full (rest from reference TRAV29/DV5 and TRDJ1): DQQVKQNSPSLSVQEGRISILNCDYTNSMFDYFLWYKKYPAEGPTFLISISSIKDKNEDGRFTVFLNKSAKHLSLHIVPSQPGDSAVYFCAASARVPGDTPGTDKLIFGKGTRVTVEP.

With regard to this clone: TCRdb's protein, taken from a much larger clone, differs from this DNA's translation at residue 17, likely owing to a read error; the protein displayed comes from the DNA. J is TRDJ2 and V is TRDV1, with D tentatively TRDD2 (9 bases). This CDR3 spans 22 amino acids. Germline CDR1 TSWWSYY, CDR2 QGS. The CDR3: CALGPGAPSYRGYISLAAQLFF. CDR3 DNA: TGTGCTCTTGGGCCCGGGGCACCTTCCTACCGGGGATACATCTCTTTGGCAGCACAACTATTCTTT.

As for this clone: This is likely an artifact of a read error, given a far larger clone one base away. Distinct nucleotide sequences in the sample also encode this CDR3. V and J are TRDV1 and TRDJ1; 8 nucleotides match TRDD3. The CDR3 length is 30 residues. The V gene's germline CDR1 is TSWWSYY and CDR2 QGS. V shed 0 bases, J shed 0 bases, and the junction held 45 bases outside the gene matches. As DNA, the CDR3 is TGTGCTCTTGGGGAACTAGGTCCGCTCTTAGGGCCTTCCCGTGTTAAGTCGCGCATCTGGGGGACACCGTACACCGATAAACTCATCTTT. This sequence encodes CALGELGPLLGPSRVKSRIWGTPYTDKLIF.

Sample share makes this clone medium-sized. Additional DNA sequences in this sample encode the identical CDR3. The rearrangement joins TRDV1 to TRDJ1, with 7 nucleotides matching TRDD3. Looked up from germline, CDR1 is TSWWSYY and CDR2 is QGS. CDR3 length: 19 amino acids. After removal of 0 bases from V and 11 bases from J, the junction contained 24 bases not matched to a gene. In DNA form, the CDR3 reads TGTGCTCTTGGGGAACTCCGCCTACGTACTGGGGAGGGGGGGATGCGGCTCATCTTT. Protein product: CALGELRLRTGEGGMRLIF.

This clone appeared a single time. The V call is TRDV2, the J call TRDJ1, with 12 nucleotides matching TRDD3. V trimming: 2 bases; J trimming: 0 bases; junction bases outside the gene matches: 6. CDR3 length: 17 residues. Per germline, CDR1 GEAIGNYY and CDR2 EKD. The DNA for the CDR3 is TGTGCCTGTGACAATGTACTGGGGGATACTTACACCGATAAACTCATCTTT. This translates into CACDNVLGDTYTDKLIF.

Worth noting for this clone: A far larger clone is a single base away, which makes a read error likely. This rearrangement joins TRDV1 to TRDJ2; a possible D gene is TRDD3 (6 bases). The CDR3 length is 19 residues. Germline lookup yields CDR1 TSWWSYY and CDR2 QGS. The V and J ends lost 6 bases and 7 bases respectively, with 30 bases between them. CDR3 region: CALGEVLLEVGGWGAQLFF. The CDR3, as DNA: TGTGCTCTTGGCGAGGTCCTGTTAGAGGTGGGGGGTTGGGGAGCACAACTCTTCTTT.